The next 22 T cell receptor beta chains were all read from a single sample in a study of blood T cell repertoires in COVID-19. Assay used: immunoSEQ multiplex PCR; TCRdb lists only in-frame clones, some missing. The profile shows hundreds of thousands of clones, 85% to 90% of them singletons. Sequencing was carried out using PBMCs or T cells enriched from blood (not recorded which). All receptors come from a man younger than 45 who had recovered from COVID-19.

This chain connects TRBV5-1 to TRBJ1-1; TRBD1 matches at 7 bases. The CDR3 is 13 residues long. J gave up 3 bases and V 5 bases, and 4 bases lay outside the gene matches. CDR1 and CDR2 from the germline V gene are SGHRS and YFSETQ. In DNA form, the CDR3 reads TGCGCCAGCAGGCCGACAGGGTACACTGAAGCTTTCTTT. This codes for CASRPTGYTEAFF.

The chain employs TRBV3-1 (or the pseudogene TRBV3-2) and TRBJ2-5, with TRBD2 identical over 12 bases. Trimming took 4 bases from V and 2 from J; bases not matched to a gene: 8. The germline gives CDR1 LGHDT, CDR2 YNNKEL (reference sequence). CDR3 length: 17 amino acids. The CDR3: CASSLAGLAGGQETQYF. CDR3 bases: TGTGCCAGCAGCCTCGCAGGGCTAGCGGGAGGGCAAGAGACCCAGTACTTC.

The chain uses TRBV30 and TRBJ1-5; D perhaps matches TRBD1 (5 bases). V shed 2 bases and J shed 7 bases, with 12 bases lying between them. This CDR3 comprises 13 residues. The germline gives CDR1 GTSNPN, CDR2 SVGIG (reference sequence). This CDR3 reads CAWSRGEGQPQHF. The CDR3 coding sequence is TGTGCCTGGAGTCGGGGGGAGGGACAGCCCCAGCATTTT.

The CDR3 here is CATSDAQGSNEKLFF. CDR3 sequence (DNA): TGTGCCACCAGTGATGCACAGGGTTCTAATGAAAAACTGTTTTTT. The V call is TRBV24-1, the J call TRBJ1-4; D is perhaps TRBD1 (6 bases). The germline gives CDR1 KGHDR, CDR2 SFDVKD. CDR3 length equals 15 residues. Trimming took off 3 bases at V and 3 bases at J, with 10 bases between the two ends.

DNA of the CDR3: TGTGCCAGCAGCCAAGATTGGAGCAACACCGGGGAGCTGTTTTTT. Amino acids: CASSQDWSNTGELFF. The V call is TRBV4-2, the J call TRBJ2-2; D gene ambiguous. V gave up 0 bases and J gave up 2 bases, with 7 bases separating them. Germline values: CDR1 LGHNA, CDR2 YNFKEQ. This CDR3 is 15 amino acids long.

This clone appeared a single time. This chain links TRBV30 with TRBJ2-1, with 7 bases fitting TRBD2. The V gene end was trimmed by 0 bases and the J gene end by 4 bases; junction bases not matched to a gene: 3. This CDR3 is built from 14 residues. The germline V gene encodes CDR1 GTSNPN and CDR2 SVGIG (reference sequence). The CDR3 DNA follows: TGTGCCTGGAGTGTAAGCGGGACTTACAATGAGCAGTTCTTC. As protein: CAWSVSGTYNEQFF.

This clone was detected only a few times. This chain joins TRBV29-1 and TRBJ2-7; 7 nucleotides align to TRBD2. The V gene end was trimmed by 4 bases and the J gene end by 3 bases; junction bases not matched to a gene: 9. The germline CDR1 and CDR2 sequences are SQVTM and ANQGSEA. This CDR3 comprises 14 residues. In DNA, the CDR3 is TGCAGCGTTGCGCGTCTAGCGGTAGACTACGAGCAGTACTTC. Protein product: CSVARLAVDYEQYF.

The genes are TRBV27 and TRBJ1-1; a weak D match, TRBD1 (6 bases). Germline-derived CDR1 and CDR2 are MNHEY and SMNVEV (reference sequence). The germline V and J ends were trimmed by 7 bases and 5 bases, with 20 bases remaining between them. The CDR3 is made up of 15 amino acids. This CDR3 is CASIPLQGPKTEAFF. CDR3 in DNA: TGTGCCAGCATTCCTCTCCAGGGGCCAAAAACTGAAGCTTTCTTT.

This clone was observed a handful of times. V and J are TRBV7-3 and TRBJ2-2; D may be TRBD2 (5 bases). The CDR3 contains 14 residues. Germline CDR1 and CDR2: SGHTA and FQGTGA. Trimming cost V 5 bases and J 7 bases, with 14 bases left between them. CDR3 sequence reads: CASSPDGISGELFF. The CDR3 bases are TGTGCCAGCAGCCCAGACGGGATCAGCGGGGAGCTGTTTTTT. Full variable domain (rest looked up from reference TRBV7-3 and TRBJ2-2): GAGVSQTPSNKVTEKGKYVELRCDPISGHTALYWYRQSLGQGPEFLIYFQGTGAADDSGLPNDRFFAVRPEGSVSTLKIQRTERGDSAVYLCASSPDGISGELFFGEGSRLTVL.

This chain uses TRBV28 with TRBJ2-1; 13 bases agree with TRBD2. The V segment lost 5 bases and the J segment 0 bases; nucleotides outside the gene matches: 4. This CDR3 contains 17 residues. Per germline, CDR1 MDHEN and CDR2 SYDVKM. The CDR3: CASSQGTSGNSYNEQFF. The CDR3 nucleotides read TGTGCCAGCAGTCAAGGGACTAGCGGGAACTCCTACAATGAGCAGTTCTTC.

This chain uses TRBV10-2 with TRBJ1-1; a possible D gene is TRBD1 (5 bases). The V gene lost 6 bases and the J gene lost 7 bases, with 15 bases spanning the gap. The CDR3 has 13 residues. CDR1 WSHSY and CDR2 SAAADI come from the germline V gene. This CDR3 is CASSWGGLGEAFF. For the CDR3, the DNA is TGCGCCAGCAGCTGGGGGGGGTTGGGTGAAGCTTTCTTT.

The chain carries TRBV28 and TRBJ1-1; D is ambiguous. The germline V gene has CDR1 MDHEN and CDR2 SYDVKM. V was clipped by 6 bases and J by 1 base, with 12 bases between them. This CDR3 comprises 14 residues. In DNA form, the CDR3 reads TGTGCCAGCAGATCCTTGACTGGGAACACTGAAGCTTTCTTT. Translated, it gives CASRSLTGNTEAFF.

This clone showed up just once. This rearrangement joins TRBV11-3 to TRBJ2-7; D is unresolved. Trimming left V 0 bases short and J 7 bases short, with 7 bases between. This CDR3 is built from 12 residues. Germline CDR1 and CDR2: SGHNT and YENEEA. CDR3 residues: CASSLESSEQYF. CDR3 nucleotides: TGTGCCAGCAGCTTAGAGAGTTCGGAGCAGTACTTC.

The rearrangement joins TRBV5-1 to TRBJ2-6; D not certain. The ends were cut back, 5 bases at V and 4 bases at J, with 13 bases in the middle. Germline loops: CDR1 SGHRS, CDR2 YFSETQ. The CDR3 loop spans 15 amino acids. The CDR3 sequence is CASSVGLPGANVLTF. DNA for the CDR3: TGCGCCAGCAGTGTCGGTCTACCCGGGGCCAACGTCCTGACTTTC. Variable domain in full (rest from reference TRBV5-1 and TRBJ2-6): KAGVTQTPRYLIKTRGQQVTLSCSPISGHRSVSWYQQTPGQGLQFLFEYFSETQRNKGNFPGRFSGRQFSNSRSEMNVSTLELGDSALYLCASSVGLPGANVLTFGAGSRLTVL.

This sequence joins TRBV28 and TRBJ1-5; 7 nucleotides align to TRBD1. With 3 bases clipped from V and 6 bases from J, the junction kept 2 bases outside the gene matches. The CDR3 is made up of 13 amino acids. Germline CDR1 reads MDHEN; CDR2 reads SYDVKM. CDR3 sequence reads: CASSFQGGQPQHF. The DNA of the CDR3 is TGTGCCAGCAGTTTCCAGGGGGGTCAGCCCCAGCATTTT.

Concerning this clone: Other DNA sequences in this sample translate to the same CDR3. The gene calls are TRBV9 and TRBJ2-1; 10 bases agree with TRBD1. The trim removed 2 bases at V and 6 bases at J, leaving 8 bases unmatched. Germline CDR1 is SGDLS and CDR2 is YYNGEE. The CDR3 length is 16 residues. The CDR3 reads CASSVDPGQGSNEQFF. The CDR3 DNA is TGTGCCAGCAGCGTGGACCCGGGACAGGGGAGCAATGAGCAGTTCTTC.

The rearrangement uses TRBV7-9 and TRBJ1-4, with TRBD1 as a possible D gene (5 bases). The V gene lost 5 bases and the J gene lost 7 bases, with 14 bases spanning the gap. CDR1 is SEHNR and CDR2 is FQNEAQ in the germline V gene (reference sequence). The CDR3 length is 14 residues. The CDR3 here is CASSARAGGEKLFF. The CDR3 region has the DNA TGTGCCAGCAGCGCGAGGGCCGGGGGTGAAAAACTGTTTTTT.

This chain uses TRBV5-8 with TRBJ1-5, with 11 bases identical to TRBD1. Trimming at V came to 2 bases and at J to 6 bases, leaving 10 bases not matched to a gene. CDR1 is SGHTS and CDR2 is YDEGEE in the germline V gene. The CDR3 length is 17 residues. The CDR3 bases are TGTGCCAGCAGCTTTCTAGGGGGACAGGGGGGCGCTCAGCCCCAGCATTTT. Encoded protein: CASSFLGGQGGAQPQHF.

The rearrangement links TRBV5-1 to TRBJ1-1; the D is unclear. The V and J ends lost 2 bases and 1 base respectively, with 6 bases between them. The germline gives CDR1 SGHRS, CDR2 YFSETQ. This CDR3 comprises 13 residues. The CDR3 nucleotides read TGCGCCAGCAGCTTAAATCGGAACACTGAAGCTTTCTTT. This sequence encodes CASSLNRNTEAFF.

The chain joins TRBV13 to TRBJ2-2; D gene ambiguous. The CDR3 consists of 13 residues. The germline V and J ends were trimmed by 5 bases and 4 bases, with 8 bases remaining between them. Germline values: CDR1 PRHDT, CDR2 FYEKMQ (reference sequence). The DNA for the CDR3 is TGTGCCAGCAGCGGAGAGGTCACCGGGGAGCTGTTTTTT. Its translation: CASSGEVTGELFF.

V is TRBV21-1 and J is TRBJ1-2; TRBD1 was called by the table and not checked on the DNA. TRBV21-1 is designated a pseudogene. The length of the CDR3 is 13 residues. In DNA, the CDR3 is TGTGCCAGCAGCGTCGACAGGCAGTATGGCTACACCTTC. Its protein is CASSVDRQYGYTF.

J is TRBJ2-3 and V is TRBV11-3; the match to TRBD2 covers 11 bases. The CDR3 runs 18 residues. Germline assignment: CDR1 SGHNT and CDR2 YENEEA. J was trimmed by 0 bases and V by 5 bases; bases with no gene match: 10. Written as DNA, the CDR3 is TGTGCCAGCAGCGATAATACCTGGACTAGCGGGAGCACAGATACGCAGTATTTT. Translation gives CASSDNTWTSGSTDTQYF.